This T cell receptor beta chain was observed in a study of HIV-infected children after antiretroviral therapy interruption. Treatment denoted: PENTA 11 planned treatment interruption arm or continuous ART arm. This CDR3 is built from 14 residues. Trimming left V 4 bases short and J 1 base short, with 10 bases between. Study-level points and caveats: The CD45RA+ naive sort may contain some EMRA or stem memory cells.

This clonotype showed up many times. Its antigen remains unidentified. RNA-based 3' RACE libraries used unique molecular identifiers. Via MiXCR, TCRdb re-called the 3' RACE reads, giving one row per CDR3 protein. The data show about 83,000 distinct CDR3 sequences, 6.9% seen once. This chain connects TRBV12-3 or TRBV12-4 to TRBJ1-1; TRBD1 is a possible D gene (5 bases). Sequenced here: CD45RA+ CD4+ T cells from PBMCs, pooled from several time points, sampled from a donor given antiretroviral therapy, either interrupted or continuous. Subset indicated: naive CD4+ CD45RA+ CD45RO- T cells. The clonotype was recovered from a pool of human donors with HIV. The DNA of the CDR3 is TGTGCCAGCAGTTCGGGACTGCCGAACACTGAAGCTTTCTTT. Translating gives CASSSGLPNTEAFF.